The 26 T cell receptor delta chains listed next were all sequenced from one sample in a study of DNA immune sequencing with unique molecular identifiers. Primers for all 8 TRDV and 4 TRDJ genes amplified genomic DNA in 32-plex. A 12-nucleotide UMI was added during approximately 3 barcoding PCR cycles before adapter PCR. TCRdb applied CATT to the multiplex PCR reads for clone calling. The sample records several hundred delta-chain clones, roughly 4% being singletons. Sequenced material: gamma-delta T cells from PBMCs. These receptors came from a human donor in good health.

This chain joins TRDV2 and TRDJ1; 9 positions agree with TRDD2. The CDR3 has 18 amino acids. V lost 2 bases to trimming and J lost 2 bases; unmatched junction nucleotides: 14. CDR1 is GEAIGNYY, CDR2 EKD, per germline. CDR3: CACDSLPTRPDYTDKLIF. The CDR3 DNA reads TGTGCCTGTGACAGCCTTCCTACCCGACCGGATTATACCGATAAACTCATCTTT.

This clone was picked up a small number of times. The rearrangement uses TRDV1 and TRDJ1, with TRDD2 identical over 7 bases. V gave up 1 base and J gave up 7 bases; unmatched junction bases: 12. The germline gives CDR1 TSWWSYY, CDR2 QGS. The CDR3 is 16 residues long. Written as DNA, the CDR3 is TGTGCTCTTGGGGAACCGGGTTCCTACGGAGATACTAAACTCATCTTT. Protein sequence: CALGEPGSYGDTKLIF.

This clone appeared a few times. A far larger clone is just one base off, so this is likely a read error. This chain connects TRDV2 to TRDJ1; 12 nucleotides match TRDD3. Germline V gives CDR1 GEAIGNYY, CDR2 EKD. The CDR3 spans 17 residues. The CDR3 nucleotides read TGTGCCTGTGACACCGTGGGGCTGGGGGATACGTTAAATAAACTCACCTTT. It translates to CACDTVGLGDTLNKLTF.

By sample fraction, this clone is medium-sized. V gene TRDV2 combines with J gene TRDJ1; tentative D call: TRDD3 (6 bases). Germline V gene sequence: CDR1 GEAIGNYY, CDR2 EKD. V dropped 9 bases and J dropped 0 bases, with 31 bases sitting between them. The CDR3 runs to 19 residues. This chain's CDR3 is CAGEGPLGGDPGYTDKLIF. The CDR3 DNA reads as TGTGCCGGCGAAGGACCCCTTGGGGGGGACCCGGGGTACACCGATAAACTCATCTTT.

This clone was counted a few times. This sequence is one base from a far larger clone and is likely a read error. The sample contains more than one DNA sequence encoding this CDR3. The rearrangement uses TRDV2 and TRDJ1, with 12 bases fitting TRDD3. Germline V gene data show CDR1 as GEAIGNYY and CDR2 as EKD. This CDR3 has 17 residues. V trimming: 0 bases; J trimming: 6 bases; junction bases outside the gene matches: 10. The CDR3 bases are TGTGCCTGTGACACCGTGGGTCTGGGGGATACGTTAAATAAACTCATCTTT. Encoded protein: CACDTVGLGDTLNKLIF.

CDR3 DNA: TGTGCCTGTGACACCGTCGAGAGTCCCCCGGGCTGGGGGGGGCCCGATAAACTCATCTTT. It yields the protein CACDTVESPPGWGGPDKLIF. The chain carries TRDV2 and TRDJ1, with TRDD3 matching over 7 bases. The CDR3 is 20 residues long. The V gene's germline CDR1 is GEAIGNYY and CDR2 EKD. Trimming removed 0 bases from V and 3 bases from J; junction bases left unmatched: 21.

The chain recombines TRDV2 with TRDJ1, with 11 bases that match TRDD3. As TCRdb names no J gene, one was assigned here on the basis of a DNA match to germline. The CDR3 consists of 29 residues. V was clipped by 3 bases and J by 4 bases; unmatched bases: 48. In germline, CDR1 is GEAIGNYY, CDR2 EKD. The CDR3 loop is CACDSLFLPASPVMGDTGVNLAGGDKLIF. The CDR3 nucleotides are TGTGCCTGTGACTCCCTTTTTTTGCCCGCATCTCCCGTGATGGGGGATACGGGGGTGAACCTAGCGGGAGGCGATAAACTCATCTTT.

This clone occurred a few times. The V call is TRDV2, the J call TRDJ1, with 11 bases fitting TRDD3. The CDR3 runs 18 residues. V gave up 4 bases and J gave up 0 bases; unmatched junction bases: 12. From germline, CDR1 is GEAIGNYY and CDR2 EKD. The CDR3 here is CACDRLGDRSIYTDKLIF. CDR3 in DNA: TGTGCCTGTGATCGACTGGGGGATAGGTCTATATACACCGATAAACTCATCTTT.

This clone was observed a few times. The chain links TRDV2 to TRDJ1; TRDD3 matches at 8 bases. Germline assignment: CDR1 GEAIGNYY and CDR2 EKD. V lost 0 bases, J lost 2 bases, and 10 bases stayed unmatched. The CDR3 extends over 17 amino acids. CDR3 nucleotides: TGTGCCTGTGACACCGTTAGTACCCTGGGGGAAACCGATAAACTCATCTTT. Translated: CACDTVSTLGETDKLIF.

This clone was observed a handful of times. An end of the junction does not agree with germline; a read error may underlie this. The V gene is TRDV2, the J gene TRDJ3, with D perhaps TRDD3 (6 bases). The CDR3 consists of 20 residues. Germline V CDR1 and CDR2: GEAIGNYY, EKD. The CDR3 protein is CACDTVNRGLSSWDTRQMFF. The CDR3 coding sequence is TGTGCCTGTGACACGGTAAATCGGGGATTGAGCTCCTGGGACACCCGACAAATGTTTTTC.

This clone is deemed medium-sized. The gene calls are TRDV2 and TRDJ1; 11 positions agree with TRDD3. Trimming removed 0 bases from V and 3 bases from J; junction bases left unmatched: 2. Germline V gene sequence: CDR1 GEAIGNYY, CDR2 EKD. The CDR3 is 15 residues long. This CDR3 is CACDTLGDTSDKLIF. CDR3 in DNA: TGTGCCTGTGACACCCTGGGGGATACATCCGATAAACTCATCTTT.

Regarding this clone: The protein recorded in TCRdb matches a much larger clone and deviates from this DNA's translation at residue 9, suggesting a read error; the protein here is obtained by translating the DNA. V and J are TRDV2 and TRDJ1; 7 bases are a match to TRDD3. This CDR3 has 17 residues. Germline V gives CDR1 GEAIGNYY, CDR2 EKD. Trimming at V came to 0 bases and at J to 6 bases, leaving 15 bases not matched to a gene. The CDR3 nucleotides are TGTGCCTGTGACACCGTGGGGCTGGTGGATACGTTAAATAAACTCATCTTT. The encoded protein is CACDTVGLVDTLNKLIF.

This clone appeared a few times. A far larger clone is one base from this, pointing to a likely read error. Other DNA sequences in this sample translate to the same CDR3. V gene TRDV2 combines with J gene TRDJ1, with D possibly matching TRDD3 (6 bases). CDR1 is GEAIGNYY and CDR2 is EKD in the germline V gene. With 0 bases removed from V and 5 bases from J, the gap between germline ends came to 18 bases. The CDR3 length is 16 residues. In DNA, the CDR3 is TGTGCCTGTGACACCTTAGGGGGGACGATTACAGATAAACTCATCTTT. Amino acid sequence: CACDTLGGTITDKLIF.

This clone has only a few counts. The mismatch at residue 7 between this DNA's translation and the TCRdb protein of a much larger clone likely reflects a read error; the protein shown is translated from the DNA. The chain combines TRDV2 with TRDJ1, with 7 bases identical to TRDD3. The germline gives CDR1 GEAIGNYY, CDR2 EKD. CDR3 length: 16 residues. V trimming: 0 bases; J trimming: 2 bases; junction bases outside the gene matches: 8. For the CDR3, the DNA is TGTGCCTGTGACACCTTATGGGGGACGATTACCGATAAACTCATCTTT. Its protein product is CACDTLWGTITDKLIF.

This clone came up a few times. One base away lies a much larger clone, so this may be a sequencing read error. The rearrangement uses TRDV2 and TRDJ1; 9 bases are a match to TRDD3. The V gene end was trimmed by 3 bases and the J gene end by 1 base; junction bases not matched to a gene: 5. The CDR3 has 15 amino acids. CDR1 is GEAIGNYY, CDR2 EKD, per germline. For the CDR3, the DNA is TGTGCCTGTGACGCACTGGGGGACAGCACCGATAAACTCATCTTT. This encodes CACDALGDSTDKLIF.

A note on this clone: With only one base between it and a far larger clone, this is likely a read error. The CDR3 sequence: CALGEPGPTSLLGDTGHTVKLIF. The CDR3 DNA follows: TGTGCTCTTGGGGAACCAGGTCCTACGTCCTTACTGGGGGATACGGGACACACCGTTAAACTCATCTTT. The chain carries TRDV1 and TRDJ1, with TRDD3 identical over 13 bases. TCRdb records no J gene; here it was assigned by comparing the DNA to germline. Per germline, CDR1 TSWWSYY and CDR2 QGS. The CDR3 runs 23 residues.

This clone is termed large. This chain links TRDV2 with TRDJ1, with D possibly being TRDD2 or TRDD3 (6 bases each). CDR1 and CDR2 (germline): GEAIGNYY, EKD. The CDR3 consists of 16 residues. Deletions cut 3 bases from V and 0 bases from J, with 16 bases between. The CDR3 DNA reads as TGTGCCTGTGACGGGCTGGGGATTCCTAACACCGATAAACTCATCTTT. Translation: CACDGLGIPNTDKLIF.

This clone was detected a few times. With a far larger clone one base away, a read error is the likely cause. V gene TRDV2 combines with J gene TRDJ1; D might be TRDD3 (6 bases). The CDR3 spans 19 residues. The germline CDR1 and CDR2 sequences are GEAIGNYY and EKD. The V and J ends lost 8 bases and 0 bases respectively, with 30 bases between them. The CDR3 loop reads CAYERVLELGTGYTDKLIF. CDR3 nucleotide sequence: TGTGCCTATGAAAGGGTACTCGAACTGGGAACGGGGTACACCGATAAACTCATCTTT.

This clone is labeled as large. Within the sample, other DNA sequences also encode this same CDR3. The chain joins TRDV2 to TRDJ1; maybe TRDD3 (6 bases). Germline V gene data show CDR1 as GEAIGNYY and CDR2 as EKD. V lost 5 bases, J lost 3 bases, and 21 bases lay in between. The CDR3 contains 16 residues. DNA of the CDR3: TGTGCCTGTGTGGGCCTGGGGCCCTCAGGGGCCGATAAACTCATCTTT. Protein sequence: CACVGLGPSGADKLIF.

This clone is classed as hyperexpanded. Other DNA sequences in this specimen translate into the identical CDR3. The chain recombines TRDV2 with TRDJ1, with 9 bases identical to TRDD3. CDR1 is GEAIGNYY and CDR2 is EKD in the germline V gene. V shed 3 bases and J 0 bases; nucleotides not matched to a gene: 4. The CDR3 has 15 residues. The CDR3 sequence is CACDRLGEYTDKLIF. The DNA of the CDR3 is TGTGCCTGTGACCGACTGGGGGAGTACACCGATAAACTCATCTTT.

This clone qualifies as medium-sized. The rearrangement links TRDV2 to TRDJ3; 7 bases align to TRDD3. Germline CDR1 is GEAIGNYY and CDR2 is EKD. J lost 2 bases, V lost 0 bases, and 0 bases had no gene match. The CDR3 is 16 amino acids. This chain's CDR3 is CACDTLGAWDTRQMFF. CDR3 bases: TGTGCCTGTGACACCCTGGGGGCCTGGGACACCCGACAGATGTTTTTC.

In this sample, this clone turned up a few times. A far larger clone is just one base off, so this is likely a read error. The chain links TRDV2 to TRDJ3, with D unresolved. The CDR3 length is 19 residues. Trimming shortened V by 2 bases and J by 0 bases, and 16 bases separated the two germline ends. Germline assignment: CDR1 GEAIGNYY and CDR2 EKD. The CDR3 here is CACDNVGVDSSWDTRQMFF. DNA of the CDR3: TGTGCCTGTGACAACGTAGGGGTCGACAGCTCCTGGGACACCCGACAGATGTTTTTC.

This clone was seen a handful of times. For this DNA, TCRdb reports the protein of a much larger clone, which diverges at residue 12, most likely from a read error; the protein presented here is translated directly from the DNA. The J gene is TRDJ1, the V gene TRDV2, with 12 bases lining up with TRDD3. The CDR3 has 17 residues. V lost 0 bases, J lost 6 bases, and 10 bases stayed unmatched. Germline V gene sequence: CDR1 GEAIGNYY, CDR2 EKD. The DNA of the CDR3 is TGTGCCTGTGACACCGTGGGGCTGGGGGATACGTTTAATAAACTCATCTTT. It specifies CACDTVGLGDTFNKLIF.

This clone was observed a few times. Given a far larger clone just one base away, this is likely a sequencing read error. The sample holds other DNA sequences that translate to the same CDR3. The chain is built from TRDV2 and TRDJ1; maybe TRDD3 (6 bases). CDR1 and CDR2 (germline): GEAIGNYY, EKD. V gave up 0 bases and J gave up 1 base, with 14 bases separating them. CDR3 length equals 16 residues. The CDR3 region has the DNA TGTGCCTGTGACACCTTAGGGGGGACGATCACCGATAAACTCATCTTT. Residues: CACDTLGGTITDKLIF.

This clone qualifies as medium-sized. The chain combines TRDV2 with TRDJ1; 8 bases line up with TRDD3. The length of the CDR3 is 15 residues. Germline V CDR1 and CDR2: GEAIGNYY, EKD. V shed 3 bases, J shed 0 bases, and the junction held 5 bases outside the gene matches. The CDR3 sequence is CACDAVLGDTDKLIF. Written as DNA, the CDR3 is TGTGCCTGTGACGCTGTACTGGGGGACACCGATAAACTCATCTTT.

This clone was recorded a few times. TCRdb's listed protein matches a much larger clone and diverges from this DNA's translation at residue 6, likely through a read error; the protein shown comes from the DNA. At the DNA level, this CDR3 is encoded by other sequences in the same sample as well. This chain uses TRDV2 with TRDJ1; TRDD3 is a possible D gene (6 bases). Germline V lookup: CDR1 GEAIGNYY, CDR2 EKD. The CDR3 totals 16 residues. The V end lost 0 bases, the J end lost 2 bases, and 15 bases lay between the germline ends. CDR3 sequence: CACDTFGGTITDKLIF. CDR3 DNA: TGTGCCTGTGACACCTTTGGGGGGACGATTACCGATAAACTCATCTTT.